The 10 T cell receptor beta chains below come from one sample, sequenced in a study of blood T cell repertoires in COVID-19. TCRdb keeps only in-frame clones here, not all; method: immunoSEQ multiplex PCR. The sample contains tens of thousands of clones, almost 85% of which appear only once. Sequenced: peripheral blood. The source is a man aged 50-60 years with active or convalescent COVID-19.

The rearrangement links TRBV30 to TRBJ1-5; TRBD1 might be the D (5 bases). V was cut by 0 bases and J by 3 bases, with 9 bases left in between. The CDR3 runs to 14 residues. Germline V gene lookup returns CDR1 GTSNPN and CDR2 SVGIG (reference sequence). CDR3 sequence (DNA): TGTGCCTGGAGTGTAGTGACAGTCAATCAGCCCCAGCATTTT. Translating gives CAWSVVTVNQPQHF. Together with reference TRBV30 and TRBJ1-5, the CDR3 gives the full variable domain: SQTIHQWPATLVQPVGSPLSLECTVEGTSNPNLYWYRQAAGRGLQLLFYSVGIGQISSEVPQNLSASRPQDRQFILSSKKLLLSDSGFYLCAWSVVTVNQPQHFGDGTRLSIL.

This chain connects TRBV9 to TRBJ1-5; D possibly corresponds to TRBD1 (6 bases). The V end was cut by 0 bases, the J end by 4 bases, with 11 bases between. The length of the CDR3 is 15 residues. CDR1 SGDLS and CDR2 YYNGEE come from the germline V gene. The CDR3 DNA reads TGTGCCAGCAGCGTAGGGAGAACAGGGAATCAGCCCCAGCATTTT. Translated: CASSVGRTGNQPQHF. Filled out from reference TRBV9 and TRBJ1-5, the complete variable domain reads DSGVTQTPKHLITATGQRVTLRCSPRSGDLSVYWYQQSLDQGLQFLIQYYNGEERAKGNILERFSAQQFPDLHSELNLSSLELGDSALYFCASSVGRTGNQPQHFGDGTRLSIL.

This clone was recorded a few times. The rearrangement joins TRBV15 to TRBJ2-5; no clear D. Trimming left V 9 bases short and J 4 bases short, with 21 bases between. Per germline, CDR1 LNHNV and CDR2 YYDKDF (reference sequence). This CDR3 is 15 amino acids long. For the CDR3, the DNA is TGTGCCACGTCCCTCTTTACTAACTCTGCAGAGACCCAGTACTTC. Residues: CATSLFTNSAETQYF.

This chain uses TRBV6-4 with TRBJ2-5; a possible D gene is TRBD1 (6 bases). The CDR3 runs 15 residues. Germline CDR1 MRHNA, CDR2 SNTAGT. Trimming took off 9 bases at V and 3 bases at J, with 20 bases between the two ends. The CDR3 region has the DNA TGTGCCAGAAGAGGGACAAATCGGTGGGAAGAGACCCAGTACTTC. This sequence encodes CARRGTNRWEETQYF.

The chain carries TRBV4-1 and TRBJ2-6; D is ambiguous. This CDR3 comprises 17 residues. Germline values: CDR1 MGHRA, CDR2 YSYEKL. Trimming left V 1 base short and J 0 bases short, with 10 bases between. CDR3: CASSQVSPVSGANVLTF. In DNA form, the CDR3 reads TGCGCCAGCAGCCAAGTTTCCCCAGTCTCTGGGGCCAACGTCCTGACTTTC.

J is TRBJ2-1 and V is TRBV18, with D perhaps matching TRBD2 (5 bases). CDR3 length equals 16 residues. CDR1 and CDR2 (germline): KGHSH, LQKENI. V was clipped by 4 bases and J by 7 bases, with 20 bases between them. The CDR3 spells CASSQPTRLLGNEQFF. The CDR3 region has the DNA TGTGCCAGCTCACAACCCACTAGGTTGTTAGGTAATGAGCAGTTCTTC. Drawing the rest from reference TRBV18 and TRBJ2-1, the complete variable domain is NAGVMQNPRHLVRRRGQEARLRCSPMKGHSHVYWYRQLPEEGLKFMVYLQKENIIDESGMPKERFSAEFPKEGPSILRIQQVVRGDSAAYFCASSQPTRLLGNEQFFGPGTRLTVL.

The chain combines TRBV6-5 with TRBJ2-5; TRBD1 agrees at 11 bases. After removal of 8 bases from V and 5 bases from J, the junction contained 10 bases not matched to a gene. This CDR3 spans 15 amino acids. Per the germline V gene, CDR1 is MNHEY and CDR2 is SVGAGI. The CDR3 region is CASLLDRGRGETQYF. CDR3 DNA: TGTGCCAGCCTCCTGGACAGGGGGCGGGGGGAGACCCAGTACTTC.

The genes are TRBV6-6 and TRBJ2-1; D is possibly TRBD2 (5 bases). This CDR3 has 15 residues. Germline V gene data show CDR1 as MNHNY and CDR2 as SVGAGI (reference sequence). The V end lost 5 bases, the J end lost 3 bases, and 14 bases lay between the germline ends. The DNA for the CDR3 is TGTGCCAGCAGTAACCGGGATCTGATCTACAATGAGCAGTTCTTC. It translates to CASSNRDLIYNEQFF.

This chain joins TRBV6-6 and TRBJ2-7; D is uncertain. The V end lost 0 bases, the J end lost 2 bases, and 8 bases lay between the germline ends. The length of the CDR3 is 14 residues. Germline V CDR1 and CDR2: MNHNY, SVGAGI (reference sequence). Here the CDR3 DNA reads TGTGCCAGCAGTTACTCGGCAGGCCCCTACGAGCAGTACTTC. Translating gives CASSYSAGPYEQYF.

This clone was seen just once. The chain recombines TRBV7-2 with TRBJ2-3, with a tentative D call TRBD2 (7 bases). Trimming removed 10 bases at V and 5 bases at J, with 16 bases between. In germline, CDR1 is SGHTA, CDR2 FQGNSA. The CDR3 has 13 residues. CDR3 sequence (DNA): TGTGCCATCGACGGGGGGCAGGTAGATACGCAGTATTTT. Encoded protein: CAIDGGQVDTQYF.